Only one count was recorded for the clone carrying this TCR beta chain. The antigen is unknown. The data were taken from a study of cytomegalovirus exposure and HLA in healthy donors. Across the study: Among the 300 to 500 donors who were genotyped, approximately 83% fell in the genetic ancestry cluster that is associated with self-reported Caucasian donors. Findings of the study overall: V- and J-gene trimming in TCR beta was tied to a missense DCLRE1C variant by an analysis performed later.

PCR was performed using 60 Vbeta and 13 Jbeta primers. Here immunoSEQ multiplex PCR was the method, and the copy in TCRdb shows in-frame clones only, minus some. The table lists 150,000 to 200,000 clones, roughly 87% of them singletons. Germline CDR1 SGHTA, CDR2 FQGNSA. The CDR3 totals 15 residues. The V gene end was trimmed by 1 base and the J gene end by 5 bases; junction bases not matched to a gene: 5. Sequences were obtained from PBMCs. This sequence was found in a girl in the first two years of life in good health and CMV-seronegative. The rearrangement uses TRBV7-2 and TRBJ2-5, with 9 bases matching TRBD1. CDR3 DNA: TGTGCCAGCAGCTTAGATTACAGGGGGCAGGAGACCCAGTACTTC. It is translated as CASSLDYRGQETQYF.